The TCR beta chain described here comes from a study of cytomegalovirus exposure and HLA in healthy donors. Study overall: The roughly 110 validation repertoires were reported in a later analysis to have been generated on the same platform as the roughly 630 first-cohort repertoires.

V was shortened by 6 bases and J by 2 bases, with 19 bases between the two germline ends. Looked up from germline, CDR1 is SQVTM and CDR2 is ANQGSEA. The CDR3 covers 15 residues. Points from the study as a whole: Diagnosis of cytomegalovirus status made by the classifier reportedly showed high specificity and sensitivity. The study labeled under 200 TCR beta chains cytomegalovirus-associated. There were some public TCRs occurring in many donors, but most TCR sequences were rare.

In its sample, this clone was seen once. Its antigen is unidentified. TCRdb's table, derived via immunoSEQ multiplex PCR, lists solely in-frame clones and lacks some. This table has a few hundred thousand clones, roughly 90% appearing once. The sample taken for sequencing was PBMCs. The V call is TRBV29-1, the J call TRBJ1-1; D may be TRBD1 (6 bases). The origin of this receptor is a woman younger than 35 in good health and CMV-seronegative. CDR3 bases: TGCAGCGTGGCCTTACAGGGAAGTAGTAACACTGAAGCTTTCTTT. It encodes CSVALQGSSNTEAFF.